The 18 T cell receptor beta chains listed next were all sequenced from one sample in a study of shared clonotypes between healthy human individuals. Profiled with immunoSEQ multiplex PCR; TCRdb holds only in-frame clones, not every one. The table has under 600,000 clones, around 97% seen once; the top ten hold approximately 0.057%. Material: naive CD4+ T cells sorted from blood. Sample subset: CD45RA+ positively selected. The receptors shown here come from a woman aged 25-40 years in good health.

The V call is TRBV2, the J call TRBJ2-7, with 8 bases lining up with TRBD2. Germline trimming cut 7 bases from V and 2 bases from J; bases unmatched to any gene: 7. CDR1 is SNHLY, CDR2 FYNNEI, per germline. This CDR3 spans 14 amino acids. This CDR3 is CASNSRGGPYEQYF. For the CDR3, the DNA is TGTGCCAGCAACTCCCGGGGGGGGCCCTACGAGCAGTACTTC.

The chain combines TRBV5-8 with TRBJ2-4, with 8 positions matching TRBD2. Germline values: CDR1 SGHTS, CDR2 YDEGEE. The CDR3 has 15 amino acids. J gave up 12 bases and V 0 bases, and 11 bases lay outside the gene matches. Written as DNA, the CDR3 is TGTGCCAGCAGCTTGGGGGGACTAGATTTGGCTGGTCAGTACTTC. Its translation is CASSLGGLDLAGQYF.

The chain combines TRBV28 with TRBJ2-7; perhaps TRBD1 as D (5 bases). Trimming removed 3 bases from V and 2 bases from J, with 17 bases in between. The CDR3 has 16 amino acids. Germline CDR1 is MDHEN and CDR2 is SYDVKM. The CDR3 nucleotides are TGTGCCAGCAGTTTCTTTGGGGCGACGCAAACCTACGAGCAGTACTTC. Translation: CASSFFGATQTYEQYF.

This sequence joins TRBV28 and TRBJ1-2; D gene unclear. The germline V and J ends were trimmed by 3 bases and 6 bases, with 14 bases remaining between them. The CDR3 is made up of 14 amino acids. CDR1 and CDR2 (germline): MDHEN, SYDVKM. The CDR3 sequence is CASSFTGRVDGYTF. CDR3 in DNA: TGTGCCAGCAGTTTCACGGGGAGGGTTGATGGCTACACCTTC.

The V gene is TRBV6-5, the J gene TRBJ1-6, with no clear D. CDR1 is MNHEY, CDR2 SVGAGI, per germline. The V end was cut by 3 bases, the J end by 3 bases, with 6 bases between. This CDR3 has 14 amino acids. The CDR3 coding sequence is TGTGCCAGCAGTTATATGGGCTATAATTCACCCCTCCACTTT. Translation gives CASSYMGYNSPLHF.

This clone has a single count. The rearrangement uses TRBV7-2 and TRBJ2-7; D unclear. V lost 1 base and J lost 0, with 10 bases in between. The germline gives CDR1 SGHTA, CDR2 FQGNSA. This CDR3 has 15 residues. CDR3 coding DNA: TGTGCCAGCAGCTTAGGTCCTACCAACTCCTACGAGCAGTACTTC. Protein product: CASSLGPTNSYEQYF.

The chain has TRBV5-8 and TRBJ2-6, with 10 bases that match TRBD1. The CDR3 has 17 amino acids. Trimming cost V 4 bases and J 3 bases; bases outside gene matches: 7. Germline V gene sequence: CDR1 SGHTS, CDR2 YDEGEE. CDR3 nucleotide sequence: TGTGCCAGCAGCCCTGACAGGGGGCGCGGTGGGGCCAACGTCCTGACTTTC. This sequence encodes CASSPDRGRGGANVLTF.

This chain connects TRBV6-1 to TRBJ1-1; possible D gene TRBD1, 6 bases. This CDR3 is built from 15 residues. Germline CDR1 and CDR2: MNHNS and SASEGT. Deletions cut 7 bases from V and 4 bases from J, with 19 bases between. The CDR3 spells CASTPGQYVPTEAFF. The CDR3 bases are TGTGCCAGCACGCCCGGACAGTATGTTCCCACTGAAGCTTTCTTT.

This chain connects TRBV28 to TRBJ2-7; D perhaps matches TRBD1 (5 bases). The CDR3 is 14 residues long. V lost 2 bases and J 3 bases, leaving 11 bases between the germline ends. Germline V CDR1 and CDR2: MDHEN, SYDVKM. DNA for the CDR3: TGTGCCAGCAGTTTAGTATCCAGGGTCTACGAGCAGTACTTC. Translation gives CASSLVSRVYEQYF.

The chain joins TRBV7-6 to TRBJ2-7; 14 positions match TRBD2. The junction had 3 bases not matched to a gene; V was cut back by 0 bases and J by 2 bases. There are 17 residues in the CDR3. Germline V CDR1 and CDR2: SGHVS, FNYEAQ. DNA of the CDR3: TGTGCCAGCAGCTTAGCGAGGACTAGCGGGAGGCCCTACGAGCAGTACTTC. It is translated as CASSLARTSGRPYEQYF.

J is TRBJ2-1 and V is TRBV11-2, with 7 bases identical to TRBD1. V was clipped by 5 bases and J by 7 bases; unmatched bases: 2. The CDR3 sequence is 12 residues long. Germline V CDR1 and CDR2: SGHAT, FQNNGV. The CDR3: CASSRQGNEQFF. CDR3 nucleotides: TGTGCCAGCAGCCGACAGGGAAATGAGCAGTTCTTC. Full variable domain (outside the CDR3, taken from reference TRBV11-2 and TRBJ2-1): EAGVAQSPRYKIIEKRQSVAFWCNPISGHATLYWYQQILGQGPKLLIQFQNNGVVDDSQLPKDRFSAERLKGVDSTLKIQPAKLEDSAVYLCASSRQGNEQFFGPGTRLTVL.

Comments on this clone: Other nucleotide sequences in the sample specify the same CDR3. The CDR3 region is CASSRQGYEQYF. The CDR3 bases are TGTGCCAGCAGCCGACAGGGCTACGAGCAGTACTTC. This rearrangement joins TRBV7-9 to TRBJ2-5, with TRBD1 matching over 7 bases. The J call may be faulty, since TRBJ2-7 better matches the DNA end. This CDR3 comprises 12 residues. Germline-derived CDR1 and CDR2 are SEHNR and FQNEAQ (reference sequence).

The rearrangement links TRBV11-2 to TRBJ2-4; possibly TRBD2 for D (6 bases). CDR1 is SGHAT, CDR2 FQNNGV, per germline. The CDR3 has 15 residues. The V end was cut by 0 bases, the J end by 3 bases, with 9 bases between. CDR3 residues: CASSLERGGKNIQYF. The DNA for the CDR3 is TGTGCCAGCAGCTTAGAAAGGGGAGGCAAAAACATTCAGTACTTC.

This clone has only one observation. The chain carries TRBV5-1 and TRBJ2-1, with TRBD2 matching over 11 bases. Germline V gene lookup returns CDR1 SGHRS and CDR2 YFSETQ. The CDR3 length is 15 residues. Trimming cost V 3 bases and J 4 bases; bases outside gene matches: 3. CDR3 sequence reads: CASSYSGREYNEQFF. The DNA of the CDR3 is TGCGCCAGCAGCTATAGCGGGAGGGAGTACAATGAGCAGTTCTTC.

The CDR3 sequence is CASRDSFGLNTEAFF. CDR3 nucleotide sequence: TGTGCCAGCAGAGACTCTTTCGGGCTGAACACTGAAGCTTTCTTT. The chain combines TRBV28 with TRBJ1-1; D is unclear. Trimming took 6 bases from V and 0 from J, leaving 14 bases between them. CDR3 length equals 15 residues. Germline V lookup: CDR1 MDHEN, CDR2 SYDVKM.

The chain employs TRBV2 and TRBJ2-7, with 7 bases matching TRBD2. Looked up from germline, CDR1 is SNHLY and CDR2 is FYNNEI. CDR3 size: 15 residues. The trim removed 2 bases at V and 6 bases at J, leaving 10 bases unmatched. The CDR3 spells CASSELGQGGAEQYF. The CDR3 bases are TGTGCCAGCAGTGAATTGGGCCAGGGAGGGGCCGAGCAGTACTTC.

The chain recombines TRBV5-1 with TRBJ2-3, with 10 bases lining up with TRBD2. J lost 1 base, V lost 7 bases, and 6 bases had no gene match. This CDR3 is built from 15 residues. The germline V gene encodes CDR1 SGHRS and CDR2 YFSETQ. CDR3 protein: CASRAGTSGTDTQYF. For the CDR3, the DNA is TGCGCCAGCCGCGCCGGGACTAGCGGCACAGATACGCAGTATTTT. The full variable domain, in which reference TRBV5-1 and TRBJ2-3 provide the parts outside the CDR3, is KAGVTQTPRYLIKTRGQQVTLSCSPISGHRSVSWYQQTPGQGLQFLFEYFSETQRNKGNFPGRFSGRQFSNSRSEMNVSTLELGDSALYLCASRAGTSGTDTQYFGPGTRLTVL.

This chain links TRBV4-1 with TRBJ2-7; the D is unclear. CDR1 is MGHRA, CDR2 YSYEKL, per germline. CDR3 length: 15 amino acids. With 3 bases removed from V and 0 bases from J, the gap between germline ends came to 12 bases. Here the CDR3 reads CASSHPPAGSYEQYF. CDR3 DNA sequence: TGCGCCAGCAGCCACCCTCCCGCTGGCTCCTACGAGCAGTACTTC.